The 14 T cell receptor beta chains below come from one sample, sequenced in a study of CD8+ T cells in alopecia areata. RNA was extracted and reverse transcribed into cDNA as the sequencing template. Data came from immunoSEQ multiplex PCR; TCRdb stores just in-frame clones and leaves some out. The table has more than 200,000 clones, around 65% seen once. Treatment of the sample: oral pan-JAK inhibitor, 5-10 mg twice daily. The sample consisted of CD4+ T cells sorted from blood, taken at approximately week 42, from a patient treated with tofacitinib. These receptors all stem from a human donor with alopecia areata.

V usage is TRBV29-1 and J usage is TRBJ2-7; 7 nucleotides match TRBD1. The trim removed 6 bases at V and 5 bases at J, leaving 7 bases unmatched. The CDR3 sequence is 12 residues long. Looked up from germline, CDR1 is SQVTM and CDR2 is ANQGSEA. This CDR3 reads CSVRQGRNEQYF. CDR3 sequence (DNA): TGCAGCGTAAGACAGGGTAGGAACGAGCAGTACTTC.

The J gene is TRBJ1-5, the V gene TRBV29-1, with 9 bases that match TRBD1. This CDR3 has 14 amino acids. Germline CDR1 reads SQVTM; CDR2 reads ANQGSEA. V shed 7 bases and J 5 bases; nucleotides not matched to a gene: 9. CDR3 DNA sequence: TGCAGCGCCCTCACCCGGGACAGGGATCAGCCCCAGCATTTT. It translates to CSALTRDRDQPQHF. The full variable domain, with the rest looked up from reference TRBV29-1 and TRBJ1-5, is SAVISQKPSRDICQRGTSLTIQCQVDSQVTMMFWYRQQPGQSLTLIATANQGSEATYESGFVIDKFPISRPNLTFSTLTVSNMSPEDSSIYLCSALTRDRDQPQHFGDGTRLSIL.

There are a few counts of this clone. The V and J genes are TRBV5-5 and TRBJ1-6, with TRBD1 matching 10 bases. V lost 2 bases to trimming and J lost 9 bases; unmatched junction nucleotides: 5. The V gene's germline CDR1 is SGHKS and CDR2 YYEKEE (reference sequence). The CDR3 length is 15 residues. CDR3 nucleotides: TGTGCCAGCAGCTTTCCGGGACAGGGGACTTCACCCCTCCACTTT. Translation gives CASSFPGQGTSPLHF.

This chain connects TRBV9 to TRBJ2-2, with D perhaps TRBD1 or TRBD2 (5 bases each). The V end was cut by 3 bases, the J end by 0 bases, with 9 bases between. From germline, CDR1 is SGDLS and CDR2 YYNGEE. CDR3 length: 15 residues. CDR3: CASSAGRTNTGELFF. CDR3 DNA sequence: TGTGCCAGCAGCGCGGGACGGACGAACACCGGGGAGCTGTTTTTT. The variable domain in full, completed from reference TRBV9 and TRBJ2-2, reads DSGVTQTPKHLITATGQRVTLRCSPRSGDLSVYWYQQSLDQGLQFLIQYYNGEERAKGNILERFSAQQFPDLHSELNLSSLELGDSALYFCASSAGRTNTGELFFGEGSRLTVL.

The chain joins TRBV29-1 to TRBJ2-3, with a weak D call TRBD2 (6 bases). CDR1 and CDR2 from the germline V gene are SQVTM and ANQGSEA. V lost 6 bases to trimming and J lost 6 bases, with 13 bases between them. The CDR3 is 12 amino acids. CDR3 sequence: CSVGLGGDTQYF. The CDR3 bases are TGCAGCGTCGGTCTTGGGGGGGATACGCAGTATTTT.

The rearrangement uses TRBV2 and TRBJ2-7; 8 bases are shared with TRBD2. Germline-derived CDR1 and CDR2 are SNHLY and FYNNEI. The length of the CDR3 is 15 residues. Trimming removed 6 bases from V and 0 bases from J; junction bases left unmatched: 7. CDR3 protein: CASRAIAGSSYEQYF. The CDR3 DNA is TGTGCCAGCAGGGCCATAGCGGGGAGCTCCTACGAGCAGTACTTC.

CDR3 sequence reads: CASSQAGSDGYTF. The CDR3 DNA sequence: TGCGCCAGCAGTCAGGCAGGGTCGGATGGCTACACCTTC. V usage is TRBV23-1 and J usage is TRBJ1-2; D is possibly TRBD1 (5 bases). TRBV23-1 falls under the ORF class, with uncertain function. This CDR3 is built from 13 residues. V lost 3 bases, J lost 6 bases, and 11 bases lay in between.

This clone was seen once. The chain recombines TRBV7-2 with TRBJ2-4; D perhaps matches TRBD2 (5 bases). From germline, CDR1 is SGHTA and CDR2 FQGNSA. V lost 5 bases and J 0 bases, leaving 14 bases between the germline ends. CDR3 length equals 16 residues. The CDR3 loop reads CASSGSGHGAKNIQYF. CDR3 in DNA: TGTGCCAGCAGCGGCAGCGGTCACGGAGCCAAAAACATTCAGTACTTC. Supplemented by reference TRBV7-2 and TRBJ2-4, the full variable domain reads GAGVSQSPSNKVTEKGKDVELRCDPISGHTALYWYRQSLGQGLEFLIYFQGNSAPDKSGLPSDRFSAERTGGSVSTLTIQRTQQEDSAVYLCASSGSGHGAKNIQYFGAGTRLSVL.

A few counts support this clone. V and J are TRBV14 and TRBJ2-3; D possibly corresponds to TRBD2 (7 bases). The ends were cut back, 0 bases at V and 14 bases at J, with 12 bases in the middle. CDR3 length: 12 amino acids. In germline, CDR1 is SGHDN, CDR2 FVKESK. DNA for the CDR3: TGTGCCAGCAGCCAAGAAAGGGGGGGCCTGTATTTT. It translates to CASSQERGGLYF.

The chain joins TRBV29-1 to TRBJ1-2, with 8 bases that match TRBD1. The CDR3 extends over 13 amino acids. Looked up from germline, CDR1 is SQVTM and CDR2 is ANQGSEA. The junction had 6 bases not matched to a gene; V was cut back by 5 bases and J by 4 bases. CDR3 region: CSVTQGASYGYTF. In nucleotides, the CDR3 is TGCAGCGTTACCCAGGGGGCGAGCTATGGCTACACCTTC.

This chain uses TRBV30 with TRBJ1-2; 9 nucleotides align to TRBD1. There are 13 residues in the CDR3. Germline loops: CDR1 GTSNPN, CDR2 SVGIG (reference sequence). V trimming: 5 bases; J trimming: 5 bases; junction bases outside the gene matches: 6. CDR3 protein: CAWATGTGYGYTF. Written as DNA, the CDR3 is TGTGCCTGGGCGACCGGGACAGGGTATGGCTACACCTTC.

This chain joins TRBV10-3 and TRBJ2-7; 8 bases are shared with TRBD1. The CDR3 is 14 residues long. The germline V gene has CDR1 ENHRY and CDR2 SYGVKD. With V trimmed by 4 bases and J by 2 bases, 4 bases remained unmatched. The CDR3 DNA sequence: TGTGCCATCAGTGTGACAGGGGAGGCCTACGAGCAGTACTTC. This gives the protein CAISVTGEAYEQYF.

The rearrangement uses TRBV25-1 and TRBJ1-2, with a weak D call TRBD1 (5 bases). Trimming pared 6 bases from V and 3 bases from J, leaving 14 bases between. The CDR3 runs 14 residues. The germline gives CDR1 MGHDK, CDR2 SYGVNS. The CDR3 DNA sequence: TGTGCCAGCAGCCTAACAGGTCGATACTATGGCTACACCTTC. This codes for CASSLTGRYYGYTF.

This clone was counted a few times. The chain joins TRBV14 to TRBJ1-6; TRBD1 is a possible D gene (5 bases). V was clipped by 0 bases and J by 7 bases, with 10 bases between them. The CDR3 length is 15 residues. The germline V gene has CDR1 SGHDN and CDR2 FVKESK. CDR3 in amino acids: CASSQEGVRNSPLHF. The CDR3 DNA reads as TGTGCCAGCAGCCAAGAGGGGGTTAGGAATTCACCCCTCCACTTT.